A single sample is the source of the 19 T cell receptor beta chains below, sequenced in a study of blood T cell repertoires in COVID-19. TCRdb's copy holds only in-frame clones and misses some; the assay was immunoSEQ multiplex PCR. In the table there are more than 400,000 clones, around 90% of which are singletons. Sample: PBMCs or T cells enriched from blood (not recorded which). The receptors derive from a man aged 18 to 29 who had recovered from COVID-19.

The V call is TRBV5-4, the J call TRBJ1-1; D unresolved. V was clipped by 0 bases and J by 2 bases, with 11 bases between them. Germline CDR1 SGHNT, CDR2 YYREEE (reference sequence). The CDR3 totals 15 residues. Here the CDR3 DNA reads TGTGCCAGCAGCTTGGGTTCGCAGGAAAACACTGAAGCTTTCTTT. Protein: CASSLGSQENTEAFF.

The V and J genes are TRBV28 and TRBJ2-2; D gene unclear. This CDR3 region has 15 residues. Germline CDR1 is MDHEN and CDR2 is SYDVKM. Deletions cut 3 bases from V and 5 bases from J, with 13 bases between. The CDR3 here is CASSLPAGRTGELFF. CDR3 DNA: TGTGCCAGCAGTTTGCCGGCAGGCAGGACCGGGGAGCTGTTTTTT.

The chain carries TRBV18 and TRBJ1-6; D uncertain. V was trimmed by 2 bases and J by 7 bases, leaving 12 bases between them. Germline-derived CDR1 and CDR2 are KGHSH and LQKENI. This CDR3 is built from 15 residues. CDR3 DNA sequence: TGTGCCAGCTCACCAACCCGCCAGGCGAATTCACCCCTCCACTTT. Its translation: CASSPTRQANSPLHF.

The chain couples TRBV29-1 to TRBJ1-2; weak D call: TRBD1 (6 bases). This CDR3 has 16 residues. The germline CDR1 and CDR2 sequences are SQVTM and ANQGSEA. The V end was cut by 4 bases, the J end by 8 bases, with 26 bases between. This CDR3 reads CSVVSNSRDTRRGYTF. CDR3 DNA: TGCAGCGTTGTCTCCAACTCACGGGACACCCGAAGGGGCTACACCTTC.

The chain carries TRBV5-4 and TRBJ1-3, with TRBD1 as a possible D gene (5 bases). The ends were cut back, 0 bases at V and 3 bases at J, with 10 bases in the middle. CDR1 and CDR2 (germline): SGHNT, YYREEE (reference sequence). The CDR3 loop spans 15 amino acids. CDR3 protein: CASSLDPGGGNTIYF. The DNA of the CDR3 is TGTGCCAGCAGCTTGGATCCGGGGGGTGGAAACACCATATATTTT.

The J gene is TRBJ2-7, the V gene TRBV19, with 13 bases lining up with TRBD2. The length of the CDR3 is 15 residues. The germline gives CDR1 LNHDA, CDR2 SQIVND (reference sequence). The ends lost 4 bases at V and 6 bases at J; junction bases unmatched: 6. Here the CDR3 DNA reads TGTGCCAGTAGTACGGGGACTAGCGGGGACTCCGAGCAGTACTTC. It translates to CASSTGTSGDSEQYF.

The chain carries TRBV7-8 and TRBJ2-1; TRBD2 matches at 8 bases. From germline, CDR1 is SGHVS and CDR2 FQNEAQ. The V segment lost 8 bases and the J segment 5 bases; nucleotides outside the gene matches: 8. The CDR3 spans 14 residues. The CDR3 protein is CASWPGGADNEQFF. For the CDR3, the DNA is TGTGCCAGCTGGCCCGGGGGGGCCGACAATGAGCAGTTCTTC.

The chain recombines TRBV7-8 with TRBJ2-5, with TRBD2 identical over 7 bases. J lost 4 bases, V lost 6 bases, and 17 bases had no gene match. Germline CDR1 reads SGHVS; CDR2 reads FQNEAQ. The length of the CDR3 is 17 residues. CDR3 loop: CASSLNGGFPTGETQYF. Here the CDR3 DNA reads TGTGCCAGCAGTTTAAACGGGGGGTTCCCAACGGGAGAGACCCAGTACTTC.

The chain uses TRBV10-1 and TRBJ1-3; D not resolved. V shed 8 bases and J shed 0 bases, with 11 bases lying between them. From germline, CDR1 is WNHNN and CDR2 SYGVQD (reference sequence). This CDR3 region has 14 residues. CDR3 DNA: TGCGCCAGCGGCGGCGGCAGCTCTGGAAACACCATATATTTT. It encodes CASGGGSSGNTIYF.

The chain recombines TRBV3-1 (or the pseudogene TRBV3-2) with TRBJ2-5; weak D call: TRBD1 (5 bases). Looked up from germline, CDR1 is LGHDT and CDR2 is YNNKEL (reference sequence). The CDR3 is 12 residues long. Trimming pared 3 bases from V and 6 bases from J, leaving 8 bases between. Here the CDR3 reads CASSHQGKTQYF. DNA for the CDR3: TGTGCCAGCAGCCACCAGGGCAAGACCCAGTACTTC.

CDR3: CASRRGTNEKLFF. The CDR3 bases are TGCGCCAGCAGACGGGGGACTAATGAAAAACTGTTTTTT. V usage is TRBV5-1 and J usage is TRBJ1-4; TRBD1 might be the D (5 bases). Deletions cut 5 bases from V and 2 bases from J, with 7 bases between. CDR1 SGHRS and CDR2 YFSETQ come from the germline V gene. The CDR3 loop spans 13 amino acids. The variable domain in full, with the rest retrieved from reference TRBV5-1 and TRBJ1-4, is KAGVTQTPRYLIKTRGQQVTLSCSPISGHRSVSWYQQTPGQGLQFLFEYFSETQRNKGNFPGRFSGRQFSNSRSEMNVSTLELGDSALYLCASRRGTNEKLFFGSGTQLSVL.

The rearrangement uses TRBV19 and TRBJ1-1; 12 positions agree with TRBD1. With 6 bases clipped from V and 5 bases from J, the junction kept 10 bases outside the gene matches. The length of the CDR3 is 16 residues. The germline CDR1 and CDR2 sequences are LNHDA and SQIVND (reference sequence). CDR3 residues: CASSRPPGQGATEAFF. In DNA, the CDR3 is TGTGCCAGTAGCCGACCTCCGGGACAGGGGGCGACTGAAGCTTTCTTT.

This clone was seen a single time. This chain joins TRBV9 and TRBJ2-7; unclear D gene. Deletions cut 0 bases from V and 3 bases from J, with 10 bases between. Germline loops: CDR1 SGDLS, CDR2 YYNGEE. The CDR3 has 14 amino acids. CDR3 bases: TGTGCCAGCAGCGTAGGAGAGGCTAACTACGAGCAGTACTTC. Encoded protein: CASSVGEANYEQYF. The full variable domain, with the rest looked up from reference TRBV9 and TRBJ2-7, is DSGVTQTPKHLITATGQRVTLRCSPRSGDLSVYWYQQSLDQGLQFLIQYYNGEERAKGNILERFSAQQFPDLHSELNLSSLELGDSALYFCASSVGEANYEQYFGPGTRLTVT.

The chain uses TRBV7-2 and TRBJ1-5, with D perhaps matching TRBD1 (5 bases). The germline V gene has CDR1 SGHTA and CDR2 FQGNSA. The CDR3 totals 15 residues. Trimming left V 2 bases short and J 5 bases short, with 13 bases between. The CDR3 loop is CASSLSGGFDQPQHF. The CDR3 DNA follows: TGTGCCAGCAGCTTAAGCGGGGGGTTTGATCAGCCCCAGCATTTT.

The genes are TRBV5-4 and TRBJ1-5; D call uncertain. Trimming pared 1 base from V and 1 base from J, leaving 6 bases between. The CDR3 runs 14 residues. Germline-derived CDR1 and CDR2 are SGHNT and YYREEE (reference sequence). CDR3 in amino acids: CASSLLESNQPQHF. The DNA for the CDR3 is TGTGCCAGCAGCTTGTTAGAAAGCAATCAGCCCCAGCATTTT.

The CDR3 loop is CASTRGLNYNEQFF. CDR3 nucleotides: TGCGCCAGCACCAGGGGGCTCAACTACAATGAGCAGTTCTTC. The rearrangement uses TRBV5-1 and TRBJ2-1; 8 bases agree with TRBD1. CDR1 SGHRS and CDR2 YFSETQ come from the germline V gene. This CDR3 is built from 14 residues. The V segment lost 6 bases and the J segment 3 bases; nucleotides outside the gene matches: 5.

The genes are TRBV10-3 and TRBJ2-5, with TRBD2 identical over 13 bases. V trimming: 5 bases; J trimming: 5 bases; junction bases outside the gene matches: 5. Germline V gene sequence: CDR1 ENHRY, CDR2 SYGVKD. The CDR3 has 15 residues. The DNA of the CDR3 is TGTGCCATCAGTCCGGGACTAGCGGGACTTGAGACCCAGTACTTC. Its translation is CAISPGLAGLETQYF.

The gene calls are TRBV19 and TRBJ1-2; 7 nucleotides match TRBD1. Trimming took 4 bases from V and 4 from J; bases not matched to a gene: 6. This CDR3 comprises 14 residues. Germline CDR1 and CDR2: LNHDA and SQIVND (reference sequence). Here the CDR3 DNA reads TGTGCCAGTAGTAGAGCCGGGACAGTCTATGGCTACACCTTC. Amino acids: CASSRAGTVYGYTF. Full variable domain (rest looked up from reference TRBV19 and TRBJ1-2): DGGITQSPKYLFRKEGQNVTLSCEQNLNHDAMYWYRQDPGQGLRLIYYSQIVNDFQKGDIAEGYSVSREKKESFPLTVTSAQKNPTAFYLCASSRAGTVYGYTFGSGTRLTVV.

This sequence joins TRBV19 and TRBJ2-3, with 7 bases fitting TRBD1. The V gene end was trimmed by 9 bases and the J gene end by 4 bases; junction bases not matched to a gene: 22. Looked up from germline, CDR1 is LNHDA and CDR2 is SQIVND (reference sequence). This CDR3 comprises 18 residues. This chain's CDR3 is CASSPSGPNRGEADTQYF. The CDR3 DNA reads TGTGCCAGCAGCCCATCTGGCCCAAACAGGGGAGAGGCAGATACGCAGTATTTT.